This TCR beta chain stems from a study of Tregs in tolerant kidney transplant recipients. Overall study: Recipients received nonmyeloablative bone marrow transplants from related graft donors, with transient mixed chimerism. Study-wide findings and caveats: Changing PCR primers prevented nucleotide comparison between some patients' samples. The small number of patients limits these findings pending further validation.

Sequencing used immunoSEQ multiplex PCR; TCRdb keeps in-frame clones, though not all of them. The sample contains 60,000 to 70,000 clones, roughly 92% of which appear only once. Unstimulated Tregs (CD4+CD25+CD127-) and CD4+CD25- non-Tregs were sorted from PBMCs. V was pared by 5 bases and J by 4 bases, with 15 bases between. There are 16 residues in the CDR3. From germline, CDR1 is SEHNR and CDR2 FQNEAQ (reference sequence). In regard to this clone: The antigen is undetermined.

The material sequenced was CD8+ T cells from blood, taken before the transplant. V gene TRBV7-9 combines with J gene TRBJ2-6; possibly TRBD2 for D (6 bases). This TCR was sampled from a human donor who received a combined kidney and bone marrow transplant. CDR3 region: CASSRGTGSGANVLTF. For the CDR3, the DNA is TGTGCCAGCAGCCGAGGGACTGGCTCCGGGGCCAACGTCCTGACTTTC.